The sequence of this T cell receptor (beta chain) was determined in a study of T cells after yellow fever vaccination. This clonotype has only a few counts. The antigen is unknown. Notes on the study in general: Just a small share of clonotypes turned up in the CD4 compartment as well as the CD8 compartment. In FACS-sorted repertoires, abundant clonotypes from the bulk population could appear as contaminants. Weaker in magnitude, the secondary response showed a faster peak on day 5 versus 15.

Germline lookup yields CDR1 KGHDR and CDR2 SFDVKD. The CDR3 has 15 residues. J gave up 7 bases and V 5 bases, and 9 bases lay outside the gene matches. MiXCR was run by TCRdb on the 5' RACE reads, yielding one entry per CDR3 protein. The sample gives some 320,000 distinct CDR3 sequences, around 4.5% of which show up once; 15% to 20% is in the top ten. The sequencing used PBMCs, collected 15 days after the yellow fever booster vaccination. The chain couples TRBV24-1 to TRBJ2-1; 8 bases align to TRBD1. The TCR was taken from a man younger than 30 who received the YFV17D yellow fever vaccine. CDR3 amino acids: CATSAGRGQWNEQFF. As DNA, the CDR3 is TGTGCCACCAGTGCTGGCAGGGGGCAGTGGAATGAGCAGTTCTTC.